This T cell receptor (beta chain) was retrieved from a study of blood T cell repertoires in COVID-19. Across the study: The origin of the acute and convalescent COVID-19 samples was the United States, Italy and Spain. From T cells, B-cell-depleted T cells, or PBMCs came the material, which was cDNA or gDNA.

Germline loops: CDR1 SGHRS, CDR2 YFSETQ. Unmatched junction bases numbered 3, after V lost 3 bases and J lost 2 bases. The CDR3 covers 15 residues. Source study methods: Estimates of nucleated cell counts were drawn from the amplification of reference gene primers. TCRdb's copy holds only in-frame clones and misses some; the assay was immunoSEQ multiplex PCR. Clone size and V and J calls were adopted from that table, with D and trimming inferred from the DNA. The profile shows around 90,000 clones, around four fifths of them singletons. The TCR comes from an older woman with active or convalescent COVID-19. The chain is built from TRBV5-1 and TRBJ1-4, with 8 positions matching TRBD1. The sample was peripheral blood. CDR3 nucleotides: TGCGCCAGCAGCTCCGGACAGGGTACTAATGAAAAACTGTTTTTT. Amino acids: CASSSGQGTNEKLFF. Together with reference TRBV5-1 and TRBJ1-4, the CDR3 gives the full variable domain: KAGVTQTPRYLIKTRGQQVTLSCSPISGHRSVSWYQQTPGQGLQFLFEYFSETQRNKGNFPGRFSGRQFSNSRSEMNVSTLELGDSALYLCASSSGQGTNEKLFFGSGTQLSVL.